One and the same sample provided the 29 T cell receptor beta chains below, sequenced in a study of T-cell reconstitution after alpha-beta-depleted transplantation in children. Molecular barcoding with unique molecular identifiers was used for the TCRbeta library. TCRdb ran MiXCR on the PCR reads and lists one entry per CDR3 protein. The sample has over 200,000 distinct CDR3 sequences, about a tenth seen once; the top ten hold approximately 28%. Specimen: PBMCs, collected before TCRalphabeta/CD19-depleted stem cell transplant. These receptors were collected from a child under two years old with acute myeloid leukemia, due to receive a stem cell transplant.

The chain links TRBV5-1 to TRBJ2-1; D is possibly TRBD1 or TRBD2 (5 bases each). The CDR3 totals 15 residues. V lost 3 bases, J lost 7 bases, and 17 bases lay in between. Germline V gene sequence: CDR1 SGHRS, CDR2 YFSETQ. In nucleotides, the CDR3 is TGCGCCAGCAGCTCTGGGACGGGAAATTGGAATGAGCAGTTCTTC. Encoded protein: CASSSGTGNWNEQFF.

This clonotype was recorded at least ten times. This rearrangement joins TRBV7-9 to TRBJ2-3; 7 nucleotides align to TRBD2. CDR3 length: 16 residues. With V trimmed by 1 base and J by 2 bases, 6 bases remained unmatched. In germline, CDR1 is SEHNR, CDR2 FQNEAQ (reference sequence). CDR3 protein: CASSLVVGGPTDTQYF. The CDR3 nucleotides are TGTGCCAGCAGCTTAGTTGTGGGAGGGCCCACAGATACGCAGTATTTT.

There are many counts of this clonotype. The chain has TRBV27 and TRBJ1-2; 9 bases are a match to TRBD1. The germline CDR1 and CDR2 sequences are MNHEY and SMNVEV (reference sequence). With 3 bases clipped from V and 8 bases from J, the junction kept 19 bases outside the gene matches. CDR3 length equals 18 residues. CDR3 in amino acids: CASSFTQSTGGAAGGYTF. The CDR3 bases are TGTGCCAGCAGTTTCACCCAGTCCACAGGGGGCGCTGCTGGAGGCTACACCTTC.

Ten or more counts support this clonotype. The genes are TRBV20-1 and TRBJ2-3; TRBD2 matches 9 bases. The CDR3 totals 14 residues. Germline V lookup: CDR1 DFQATT, CDR2 SNEGSKA (reference sequence). V lost 3 bases and J lost 4; bases outside the gene matches: 5. The CDR3 sequence is CSASLSSGADTQYF. The CDR3 nucleotides are TGCAGTGCTAGTCTTTCTAGCGGGGCAGATACGCAGTATTTT.

This clonotype appeared many times. The chain employs TRBV29-1 and TRBJ2-5, with D unresolved. The CDR3 contains 11 residues. The V gene's germline CDR1 is SQVTM and CDR2 ANQGSEA. V shed 7 bases and J shed 4 bases, with 10 bases lying between them. The CDR3 DNA follows: TGCAGCGCCCCCGTAGCAGAGACCCAGTACTTC. Its translation is CSAPVAETQYF.

On this clonotype itself: Given a much more abundant clone one base away, this may be a read error. The chain recombines TRBV19 with TRBJ1-1; D perhaps matches TRBD1 (6 bases). This CDR3 has 13 amino acids. Germline CDR1 reads LNHDA; CDR2 reads SQIVND (reference sequence). This CDR3 reads CASSIRGYTKAFF. The DNA of the CDR3 is TGTGCCAGTAGTATTAGGGGGTACACTAAAGCTTTCTTT.

This clonotype has just a few counts. This rearrangement joins TRBV3-1 to TRBJ2-1; 12 nucleotides agree with TRBD2. The CDR3 extends over 18 amino acids. Germline V gives CDR1 LGHDT, CDR2 YNNKEL (reference sequence). Trimming took 3 bases from V and 6 from J; bases not matched to a gene: 12. CDR3 sequence (DNA): TGTGCCAGCAGCCAGACTAGCGGGAGCTCCACTCCTAGCAATGAGCAGTTCTTC. Translated: CASSQTSGSSTPSNEQFF.

The chain recombines TRBV7-2 with TRBJ2-7; 9 bases are shared with TRBD2. Germline V gene data show CDR1 as SGHTA and CDR2 as FQGNSA. V shed 3 bases and J 7 bases; nucleotides not matched to a gene: 7. CDR3 length: 14 amino acids. The DNA for the CDR3 is TGTGCCAGCAGCTTTAGCGGGAGAAAGGGGGAGCAGTACTTC. Translation gives CASSFSGRKGEQYF.

At least ten counts were recorded for this clonotype. The chain joins TRBV5-1 to TRBJ1-4, with unresolved D. The CDR3 is 15 amino acids. The V gene lost 4 bases and the J gene lost 0 bases, with 10 bases spanning the gap. Germline values: CDR1 SGHRS, CDR2 YFSETQ. The DNA for the CDR3 is TGCGCCAGCAGCCCTAACCTAGCAACTAATGAAAAACTGTTTTTT. Protein: CASSPNLATNEKLFF.

This clonotype was observed at least ten times. V gene TRBV4-2 combines with J gene TRBJ1-4, with 8 bases that match TRBD1. The CDR3 extends over 15 amino acids. V gave up 0 bases and J gave up 8 bases; unmatched junction bases: 5. The germline CDR1 and CDR2 sequences are LGHNA and YNFKEQ. This CDR3 is CASSQDQGAREKLFF. CDR3 nucleotides: TGTGCCAGCAGCCAAGACCAGGGGGCGAGGGAAAAACTGTTTTTT.

As to this clonotype: Given a much more abundant clone one base away, this may be a read error. The J gene is TRBJ2-5, the V gene TRBV12-3 or TRBV12-4, with D maybe TRBD2 (6 bases). The CDR3 loop spans 16 amino acids. With 2 bases removed from V and 5 bases from J, the gap between germline ends came to 18 bases. This CDR3 is CASSLRGKGGGETQYF. CDR3 sequence (DNA): TGTGCCAGCAGTTTACGCGGGAAAGGAGGTGGGGAGACCCAGTACTTC.

This clonotype was recorded many times. The chain recombines TRBV5-1 with TRBJ2-2, with a weak D call TRBD1 (6 bases). Trimming shortened V by 0 bases and J by 3 bases, and 12 bases separated the two germline ends. The CDR3 contains 16 residues. The germline gives CDR1 SGHRS, CDR2 YFSETQ. The CDR3 nucleotides are TGCGCCAGCAGCTTGGGACAGGTTTTGCACACCGGGGAGCTGTTTTTT. The encoded protein is CASSLGQVLHTGELFF.

At least ten counts were recorded for this clonotype. The chain combines TRBV12-3 or TRBV12-4 with TRBJ2-1; D is ambiguous. The CDR3 has 13 amino acids. Deletions cut 2 bases from V and 4 bases from J, with 6 bases between. DNA of the CDR3: TGTGCCAGCAGTTTACTGCTTTACAATGAGCAGTTCTTC. It specifies CASSLLLYNEQFF.

Remarks on this clonotype: A much larger clone differs by one base, so this may be a read error. The J gene is TRBJ2-1, the V gene TRBV10-3; 13 bases align to TRBD2. The V segment lost 6 bases and the J segment 4 bases; nucleotides outside the gene matches: 12. CDR3 length: 18 residues. CDR1 is ENHRY and CDR2 is SYGVKD in the germline V gene. In DNA, the CDR3 is TGTGCCATCAGACGGACTAGCGGGAGTACCCCAATATACAATGAGCAGTTCTTC. Its protein is CAIRRTSGSTPIYNEQFF.

The chain recombines TRBV30 with TRBJ2-5, with 8 bases that match TRBD2. This CDR3 region has 14 residues. V lost 0 bases, J lost 5 bases, and 5 bases stayed unmatched. The germline CDR1 and CDR2 sequences are GTSNPN and SVGIG (reference sequence). CDR3 sequence: CAWSVTGGGETQYF. In DNA, the CDR3 is TGTGCCTGGAGTGTTACGGGAGGGGGGGAGACCCAGTACTTC.

This clonotype was found many times. The V and J genes are TRBV5-4 and TRBJ1-6; TRBD1 matches at 9 bases. This CDR3 contains 15 residues. Germline V lookup: CDR1 SGHNT, CDR2 YYREEE (reference sequence). The ends lost 4 bases at V and 8 bases at J; junction bases unmatched: 7. CDR3 sequence: CASSSPGQGYSPLHF. CDR3 sequence (DNA): TGTGCCAGCAGCAGCCCGGGACAGGGATATTCACCCCTCCACTTT. The variable domain in full, with the rest retrieved from reference TRBV5-4 and TRBJ1-6, is ETGVTQSPTHLIKTRGQQVTLRCSSQSGHNTVSWYQQALGQGPQFIFQYYREEENGRGNFPPRFSGLQFPNYSSELNVNALELDDSALYLCASSSPGQGYSPLHFGNGTRLTVT.

Regarding this clonotype: A read error may account for a junction end that differs from germline. The chain has TRBV12-3 or TRBV12-4 and TRBJ1-2; D ambiguous. The CDR3 is 11 residues long. The CDR3 DNA reads TGTGCCAGCAGTCAGCCCTATGGTTACACCTTC. This encodes CASSQPYGYTF.

At least ten counts were recorded for this clonotype. The chain combines TRBV12-3 or TRBV12-4 with TRBJ1-6, with TRBD1 identical over 9 bases. With V trimmed by 10 bases and J by 8 bases, 9 bases remained unmatched. The CDR3 length is 14 residues. The CDR3 loop reads CATQGGQGYSPLHF. The DNA for the CDR3 is TGTGCCACCCAGGGGGGACAGGGATATTCACCCCTCCACTTT.

About this clonotype itself: Given a much more abundant clone one base away, this may be a read error. This chain's CDR3 is CVSSLAGQGKATQYF. DNA of the CDR3: TGTGTCAGCAGCTTAGCAGGACAGGGAAAGGCTACGCAGTATTTT. V usage is TRBV7-2 and J usage is TRBJ2-3, with 8 bases aligning to TRBD1. Germline V CDR1 and CDR2: SGHTA, FQGNSA. The CDR3 has 15 residues.

This clonotype has ten or more counts. This sequence joins TRBV20-1 and TRBJ1-2; 10 nucleotides align to TRBD1. CDR1 DFQATT and CDR2 SNEGSKA come from the germline V gene (reference sequence). J lost 8 bases, V lost 1 base, and 13 bases had no gene match. The CDR3 is 16 amino acids. In nucleotides, the CDR3 is TGCAGTGCTAGAGTAGCTGACCGGGACAGGGGACGAGGCTACACCTTC. Its translation is CSARVADRDRGRGYTF.

This clonotype has a handful of counts. This chain joins TRBV7-8 and TRBJ2-1; 10 nucleotides match TRBD1. This CDR3 spans 16 amino acids. Per germline, CDR1 SGHVS and CDR2 FQNEAQ. The ends lost 3 bases at V and 0 bases at J; junction bases unmatched: 2. CDR3 amino acids: CASSLTGGPSYNEQFF. The CDR3 region has the DNA TGTGCCAGCAGCTTGACAGGGGGCCCCTCCTACAATGAGCAGTTCTTC.

This clonotype appeared a few times. The chain employs TRBV7-6 and TRBJ1-6; D is undetermined. There are 16 residues in the CDR3. V shed 3 bases and J shed 10 bases, with 19 bases lying between them. The germline V gene has CDR1 SGHVS and CDR2 FNYEAQ. CDR3 nucleotide sequence: TGTGCCAGCAGCTTGTCCCCCATGATTTGGGCATCACCCCTCCACTTT. This sequence encodes CASSLSPMIWASPLHF.

This clonotype was observed a handful of times. The chain couples TRBV7-6 to TRBJ1-1; no definite D call. The length of the CDR3 is 14 residues. Germline assignment: CDR1 SGHVS and CDR2 FNYEAQ. V lost 2 bases and J lost 0, with 7 bases in between. The CDR3 DNA follows: TGTGCCAGCAGCTTATCCACCATGAACACTGAAGCTTTCTTT. This translates into CASSLSTMNTEAFF.

The V and J genes are TRBV7-9 and TRBJ2-5, with 11 bases lining up with TRBD1. The CDR3 totals 15 residues. V dropped 5 bases and J dropped 5; count of bases not matched to a gene: 7. Per germline, CDR1 SEHNR and CDR2 FQNEAQ (reference sequence). The CDR3 DNA sequence: TGTGCCAGCAGCATATGGACAGGGGGCCACGAGACCCAGTACTTC. This translates into CASSIWTGGHETQYF.

This clonotype was observed at least ten times. The chain links TRBV10-3 to TRBJ1-2, with 8 bases matching TRBD1. The CDR3 consists of 14 residues. Germline V lookup: CDR1 ENHRY, CDR2 SYGVKD. V was pared by 3 bases and J by 4 bases, with 4 bases of the junction left unmatched. DNA of the CDR3: TGTGCCATCAGTGAAAGGACAGGGCTCTATGGCTACACCTTC. Translating it yields CAISERTGLYGYTF.

Remarks on this clonotype: Being one base from a much bigger clone, this may be a read error. This chain links TRBV29-1 with TRBJ1-2, with a weak D call TRBD1 (6 bases). Germline-derived CDR1 and CDR2 are SQVTM and ANQGSEA. This CDR3 region has 13 residues. DNA for the CDR3: TGCAGCGTTCGTTACAGGGCTAACTATGGCTACCCCTTC. Residues: CSVRYRANYGYPF.

This clonotype was found many times. The rearrangement joins TRBV7-9 to TRBJ2-1; no clear D. Germline assignment: CDR1 SEHNR and CDR2 FQNEAQ (reference sequence). Trimming cost V 5 bases and J 0 bases, with 14 bases left between them. This CDR3 has 16 amino acids. The CDR3: CASSAWVVSSYNEQFF. Written as DNA, the CDR3 is TGTGCCAGCAGCGCGTGGGTCGTCAGCTCCTACAATGAGCAGTTCTTC.

This clonotype was recorded many times. The V call is TRBV20-1, the J call TRBJ2-1, with 12 bases aligning to TRBD2. Trimming cost V 4 bases and J 8 bases; bases outside gene matches: 9. Germline V gene data show CDR1 as DFQATT and CDR2 as SNEGSKA (reference sequence). This CDR3 has 15 residues. Here the CDR3 DNA reads TGCAGTGCTAATCTAGCGGGAGGGCCTGGGGATGAGCAGTTCTTC. The encoded protein is CSANLAGGPGDEQFF.

This clonotype was seen at least ten times. This chain uses TRBV18 with TRBJ2-4, with 15 bases aligning to TRBD2. Per germline, CDR1 KGHSH and CDR2 LQKENI. After removal of 2 bases from V and 8 bases from J, the junction contained 4 bases not matched to a gene. The CDR3 contains 16 residues. Here the CDR3 DNA reads TGTGCCAGCTCACCAGGGACTAGCGGGAGGACGTACATTCAGTACTTC. Translating it yields CASSPGTSGRTYIQYF. The entire variable domain, with the rest obtained from reference TRBV18 and TRBJ2-4, is as follows: NAGVMQNPRHLVRRRGQEARLRCSPMKGHSHVYWYRQLPEEGLKFMVYLQKENIIDESGMPKERFSAEFPKEGPSILRIQQVVRGDSAAYFCASSPGTSGRTYIQYFGAGTRLSVL.